The 23 T cell receptor beta chains reported below all come from one sample, sequenced in a study of T cell responses to AZD1222 COVID-19 vaccine. The repertoire was sequenced with immunoSEQ multiplex PCR; TCRdb's copy has only in-frame clones and lacks some. The table lists about 150,000 clones, about nine tenths of them singletons, with 1.5% to 2% in the top ten. Sequencing was performed on peripheral blood, taken on day 0 of AZD1222 vaccination. Every receptor here comes from an adult in good health.

Only one count was recorded for this clone. The rearrangement links TRBV2 to TRBJ1-1; D is ambiguous. The germline V gene encodes CDR1 SNHLY and CDR2 FYNNEI. Trimming took 1 base from V and 6 from J, leaving 12 bases between them. This CDR3 is built from 14 residues. The CDR3 DNA is TGTGCCAGCAGTGAAGTCTGGGGTACCGCTGAAGCTTTCTTT. This encodes CASSEVWGTAEAFF.

The chain employs TRBV6-2 or TRBV6-3 and TRBJ2-7, with a possible D match to TRBD1 (6 bases). Germline CDR1 reads MNHEY; CDR2 reads SVGEGT. V was shortened by 0 bases and J by 1 base, with 13 bases between the two germline ends. CDR3 length: 16 amino acids. The CDR3: CASSYSGDIFSYEQYF. In nucleotides, the CDR3 is TGTGCCAGCAGTTACTCGGGGGACATCTTTTCCTACGAGCAGTACTTC.

V is TRBV4-3 and J is TRBJ1-3; possibly TRBD1 for D (5 bases). The CDR3 loop spans 17 amino acids. Germline CDR1 LGHNA, CDR2 YSLEER. The V gene lost 0 bases and the J gene lost 2 bases, with 14 bases spanning the gap. CDR3 nucleotide sequence: TGCGCCAGCAGCCAAGATCTGAGGGGCTTTCCTGGAAACACCATATATTTT. Its translation is CASSQDLRGFPGNTIYF.

This chain joins TRBV5-5 and TRBJ2-7, with TRBD2 matching over 10 bases. CDR3 size: 14 residues. V gave up 4 bases and J gave up 0 bases; unmatched junction bases: 1. CDR1 SGHKS and CDR2 YYEKEE come from the germline V gene (reference sequence). The CDR3 here is CASSPSGSSYEQYF. DNA for the CDR3: TGTGCCAGCAGCCCTAGCGGGAGCTCCTACGAGCAGTACTTC. Full variable domain (remainder filled in from reference TRBV5-5 and TRBJ2-7): DAGVTQSPTHLIKTRGQQVTLRCSPISGHKSVSWYQQVLGQGPQFIFQYYEKEERGRGNFPDRFSARQFPNYSSELNVNALLLGDSALYLCASSPSGSSYEQYFGPGTRLTVT.

The V gene is TRBV5-6, the J gene TRBJ2-4; TRBD1 agrees at 7 bases. Germline values: CDR1 SGHDT, CDR2 YYEEEE. CDR3 length: 19 amino acids. Trimming removed 0 bases from V and 0 bases from J; junction bases left unmatched: 12. CDR3 DNA: TGTGCCAGCAGCTTGGCCTTCGCAGGGGGAAATTTAGCCAAAAACATTCAGTACTTC. This sequence encodes CASSLAFAGGNLAKNIQYF.

This chain connects TRBV7-9 to TRBJ1-2, with 8 nucleotides matching TRBD1. Trimming cost V 1 base and J 5 bases; bases outside gene matches: 6. The CDR3 consists of 15 residues. The germline V gene encodes CDR1 SEHNR and CDR2 FQNEAQ (reference sequence). The CDR3 nucleotides read TGTGCCAGCAGCTTAGACGGGACAGGAAAATATGGCTACACCTTC. It specifies CASSLDGTGKYGYTF.

The chain combines TRBV4-2 with TRBJ2-6; no reliable D call. From germline, CDR1 is LGHNA and CDR2 YNFKEQ. This CDR3 has 16 residues. V was pared by 0 bases and J by 0 bases, with 6 bases between. The DNA for the CDR3 is TGTGCCAGCAGCCAAGATCTCACCTCTGGGGCCAACGTCCTGACTTTC. This codes for CASSQDLTSGANVLTF.

The rearrangement joins TRBV7-9 to TRBJ2-7; 8 positions match TRBD1. This CDR3 region has 16 residues. The trim removed 5 bases at V and 5 bases at J, leaving 14 bases unmatched. Looked up from germline, CDR1 is SEHNR and CDR2 is FQNEAQ (reference sequence). As DNA, the CDR3 is TGTGCCAGCAGCGCAACAGGGGGACTCGACAGCAACGAGCAGTACTTC. This encodes CASSATGGLDSNEQYF.

V and J are TRBV4-3 and TRBJ2-2; D remains unclear. The length of the CDR3 is 14 residues. Germline CDR1 and CDR2: LGHNA and YSLEER. The V gene lost 0 bases and the J gene lost 6 bases, with 8 bases spanning the gap. CDR3 loop: CASSQDTGSGELFF. In DNA form, the CDR3 reads TGCGCCAGCAGCCAAGATACCGGGTCCGGGGAGCTGTTTTTT.

This chain links TRBV19 with TRBJ1-5; weak D call: TRBD1 (5 bases). The CDR3 length is 15 residues. The germline CDR1 and CDR2 sequences are LNHDA and SQIVND (reference sequence). V was trimmed by 3 bases and J by 2 bases, leaving 11 bases between them. This chain's CDR3 is CASSIQGVGNQPQHF. CDR3 DNA sequence: TGTGCCAGTAGTATTCAGGGCGTTGGCAATCAGCCCCAGCATTTT.

For the CDR3, the DNA is TGTGCCAGCACCCGGGGGGGCAGGCTTAACTATGGCTACACCTTC. As protein: CASTRGGRLNYGYTF. The V gene is TRBV28, the J gene TRBJ1-2; D is perhaps TRBD1 (6 bases). Looked up from germline, CDR1 is MDHEN and CDR2 is SYDVKM. Between the trimmed V and J ends, which lost 7 bases and 1 base, there was a span of 16 bases. The CDR3 is 15 residues long.

The chain is built from TRBV19 and TRBJ1-1; the D gene is possibly TRBD1 (6 bases). Deletions cut 1 base from V and 1 base from J, with 10 bases between. The CDR3 totals 15 residues. CDR1 and CDR2 (germline): LNHDA, SQIVND (reference sequence). The CDR3 DNA is TGTGCCAGTAGTATAGGGGGGACACCGAACACTGAAGCTTTCTTT. The encoded protein is CASSIGGTPNTEAFF.

V usage is TRBV12-3 or TRBV12-4 and J usage is TRBJ2-7; 7 nucleotides align to TRBD1. The CDR3 contains 12 residues. With V trimmed by 8 bases and J by 6 bases, 7 bases remained unmatched. CDR3 nucleotides: TGTGCCAGCGGGCCCCAGGGGGTCGAGCAGTACTTC. Its translation: CASGPQGVEQYF.

The chain combines TRBV10-3 with TRBJ1-1; tentatively, D is TRBD1 (5 bases). Trimming shortened V by 7 bases and J by 5 bases, and 11 bases separated the two germline ends. The CDR3 consists of 12 residues. Per the germline V gene, CDR1 is ENHRY and CDR2 is SYGVKD. CDR3 residues: CAINPGNTEAFF. The CDR3 coding sequence is TGTGCCATCAATCCAGGGAATACTGAAGCTTTCTTT.

J is TRBJ1-6 and V is TRBV14; the match to TRBD1 covers 9 bases. Germline CDR1 SGHDN, CDR2 FVKESK. This CDR3 contains 15 residues. V was clipped by 3 bases and J by 10 bases; unmatched bases: 7. The CDR3 reads CASSQGQGVGSPLHF. CDR3 sequence (DNA): TGTGCCAGCAGCCAGGGACAGGGTGTAGGATCACCCCTCCACTTT.

The CDR3 DNA is TGTGCCAGCAGTTTCAGAAATAATGAGCAGTTCTTC. Translation gives CASSFRNNEQFF. V is TRBV27 and J is TRBJ2-1; D unclear. Germline V gene sequence: CDR1 MNHEY, CDR2 SMNVEV (reference sequence). V was pared by 3 bases and J by 7 bases, with 7 bases between. The CDR3 has 12 amino acids.

V is TRBV15 and J is TRBJ2-3, with a tentative D call TRBD1 (5 bases). With 5 bases removed from V and 2 bases from J, the gap between germline ends came to 17 bases. This CDR3 region has 16 residues. Germline CDR1 and CDR2: LNHNV and YYDKDF (reference sequence). CDR3: CATSPYASQDTDTQYF. CDR3 DNA: TGTGCCACCAGCCCTTATGCGTCACAGGACACAGATACGCAGTATTTT.

The gene calls are TRBV27 and TRBJ1-6; the D gene is possibly TRBD1 (6 bases). Looked up from germline, CDR1 is MNHEY and CDR2 is SMNVEV (reference sequence). CDR3 length: 16 residues. The ends were cut back, 6 bases at V and 1 base at J, with 13 bases in the middle. The CDR3 DNA reads TGTGCCAGCAGGGAACGGACAGTTTCCTATAATTCACCCCTCCACTTT. It yields the protein CASRERTVSYNSPLHF.

This clone was seen more than once but under ten times. The chain uses TRBV28 and TRBJ1-1; D is unresolved. The V gene lost 8 bases and the J gene lost 1 base, with 23 bases spanning the gap. In germline, CDR1 is MDHEN, CDR2 SYDVKM. The CDR3 has 17 amino acids. The CDR3 sequence: CASANGGLRFGNTEAFF. The DNA of the CDR3 is TGTGCCAGCGCAAATGGAGGGTTACGTTTTGGGAACACTGAAGCTTTCTTT.

The rearrangement links TRBV27 to TRBJ2-7; tentative D call: TRBD2 (5 bases). This CDR3 comprises 15 residues. The germline CDR1 and CDR2 sequences are MNHEY and SMNVEV (reference sequence). The germline V and J ends were trimmed by 3 bases and 6 bases, with 18 bases remaining between them. CDR3 in DNA: TGTGCCAGCAGTTTTGGGAACCGGGATGTCAGCGAGCAGTACTTC. Translation gives CASSFGNRDVSEQYF.

The rearrangement links TRBV7-9 to TRBJ1-4, with 9 bases identical to TRBD1. Trimming removed 3 bases from V and 7 bases from J; junction bases left unmatched: 15. The CDR3 is made up of 18 amino acids. Germline CDR1 reads SEHNR; CDR2 reads FQNEAQ (reference sequence). CDR3 DNA: TGTGCCAGCAGCTTTCTAGGGGACAGGGAGTCCTGGGGTGAAAAACTGTTTTTT. Residues: CASSFLGDRESWGEKLFF. Full variable domain (rest looked up from reference TRBV7-9 and TRBJ1-4): DTGVSQNPRHKITKRGQNVTFRCDPISEHNRLYWYRQTLGQGPEFLTYFQNEAQLEKSRLLSDRFSAERPKGSFSTLEIQRTEQGDSAMYLCASSFLGDRESWGEKLFFGSGTQLSVL.

The rearrangement uses TRBV6-4 and TRBJ1-5; 8 bases agree with TRBD1. This CDR3 is built from 14 residues. CDR1 MRHNA and CDR2 SNTAGT come from the germline V gene. Trimming cost V 3 bases and J 3 bases; bases outside gene matches: 1. The DNA of the CDR3 is TGTGCCAGCAGTGAGACAGGGGACAATCAGCCCCAGCATTTT. Its translation is CASSETGDNQPQHF.

V gene TRBV27 combines with J gene TRBJ1-1; weak D call: TRBD1 (6 bases). Trimming took 3 bases from V and 5 from J, leaving 13 bases between them. Germline CDR1 MNHEY, CDR2 SMNVEV (reference sequence). The CDR3 spans 14 residues. The CDR3 spells CASSFLTGMTEAFF. The CDR3 region has the DNA TGTGCCAGCAGTTTTCTCACAGGGATGACTGAAGCTTTCTTT.